These T cell receptor beta chains were read from a single sample in a study of graft-versus-host responses after intestinal transplantation. TCRdb keeps only in-frame clones here, not all; method: immunoSEQ multiplex PCR. Here the sample spans 20,000 to 25,000 clones, 30% to 40% being singletons. Here the sequenced sample was alloreactive CD8+ T cells from a mixed lymphocyte reaction culture, taken before intestinal transplant. The receptors stem from a human patient who received an intestinal transplant. The CDR3 runs from the conserved cysteine through the conserved F or W. The D gene is left open where the match is weak. Expanded clones are given a class, and other clones once, few, many or no size at all.

D: .; V: TRBV5-4; J: TRBJ2-3; size: .; CDR3: CASSPGPDTQYF; DNA: TGTGCCAGCAGCCCAGGCCCAGATACGCAGTATTTT
D: TRBD1; V: TRBV5-7; J: TRBJ2-1; size: .; CDR3: CASSLEGAGGSYNEQFF; DNA: TGTGCCAGCAGCTTGGAGGGGGCAGGGGGCTCCTACAATGAGCAGTTCTTC
D: .; V: TRBV6-5; J: TRBJ2-4; size: few; CDR3: CASSYHGGAKNIQYF; DNA: TGTGCCAGCAGTTACCATGGCGGAGCCAAAAACATTCAGTACTTC
D: .; V: TRBV7-7; J: TRBJ1-2; size: few; CDR3: CASSTTLFGYYGYTF; DNA: TGTGCCAGCAGCACCACATTATTCGGGTACTATGGCTACACCTTC
D: .; V: TRBV2; J: TRBJ2-1; size: .; CDR3: CASTPWPLNNEQFF; DNA: TGTGCCAGCACCCCTTGGCCTCTGAACAATGAGCAGTTCTTC
D: .; V: TRBV2; J: TRBJ2-7; size: few; CDR3: CARRRDGSSYEQYF; DNA: TGTGCCAGACGCCGGGACGGATCGTCCTACGAGCAGTACTTC
D: TRBD2; V: TRBV29-1; J: TRBJ2-7; size: few; CDR3: CSVEDGLAGPPREHQQYF; DNA: TGCAGCGTTGAAGATGGACTAGCGGGGCCGCCGAGGGAACATCAGCAGTACTTC
D: TRBD1; V: TRBV5-6; J: TRBJ1-5; size: few; CDR3: CASSEGQGNQPQHF; DNA: TGTGCCAGCAGCGAGGGACAGGGCAATCAGCCCCAGCATTTT
D: .; V: TRBV4-1; J: TRBJ2-5; size: few; CDR3: CASSQDDRFYQETQYF; DNA: TGCGCCAGCAGCCAAGACGACAGGTTCTACCAAGAGACCCAGTACTTC
D: TRBD1; V: TRBV30; J: TRBJ2-7; size: .; CDR3: CAWSVPGTGGYEQYF; DNA: TGTGCCTGGAGTGTACCCGGGACAGGGGGCTACGAGCAGTACTTC
D: .; V: TRBV6-1; J: TRBJ2-7; size: .; CDR3: CASSELGEQYF; DNA: TGTGCCAGCAGTGAACTCGGCGAGCAGTACTTC
D: .; V: TRBV7-6; J: TRBJ2-3; size: few; CDR3: CASSSRDFGADTQYF; DNA: TGTGCCAGCAGCAGCCGGGACTTCGGCGCAGATACGCAGTATTTT
D: TRBD2; V: TRBV9; J: TRBJ2-3; size: few; CDR3: CASSVYGGGVADTQYF; DNA: TGTGCCAGCAGCGTATACGGGGGAGGGGTAGCAGATACGCAGTATTTT
D: .; V: TRBV10-3; J: TRBJ2-7; size: .; CDR3: CAISESGREGYEQYF; DNA: TGTGCCATCAGTGAGTCTGGGCGGGAAGGATACGAGCAGTACTTC
D: .; V: TRBV9; J: TRBJ2-7; size: once; CDR3: CASSTMSGGSSYEQYF; DNA: TGTGCCAGCAGCACAATGTCGGGGGGCAGCTCCTACGAGCAGTACTTC
D: .; V: TRBV7-9; J: TRBJ1-2; size: .; CDR3: CASSPLEQGNYGYTF; DNA: TGTGCCAGCAGCCCCCTCGAGCAGGGGAACTATGGCTACACCTTC
D: .; V: TRBV6-7; J: TRBJ1-2; size: .; CDR3: CASSYGYTF; DNA: TGTGCCAGCAGTTACGGCTACACCTTC
D: .; V: TRBV27; J: TRBJ2-3; size: .; CDR3: CARIHSTDTQYF; DNA: TGTGCCAGGATACATAGCACAGATACGCAGTATTTT
D: TRBD2; V: TRBV27; J: TRBJ2-7; size: few; CDR3: CASSLAGRGFYEQYF; DNA: TGTGCCAGCAGTCTAGCGGGAAGGGGATTTTACGAGCAGTACTTC
D: .; V: TRBV7-4; J: TRBJ1-2; size: medium-sized; CDR3: CASSLYQSADGYTF; DNA: TGTGCCAGCAGCTTATACCAATCGGCTGACGGCTACACCTTC